This T cell receptor (beta chain) was recovered during a study of cytotoxic CD8 clonotypes in ibrutinib-treated CLL. The overall study: Following treatment for a median about 12 months, range 6 to 36, response samples were then taken.

A 1 in 200,000 to 1 in 1 million T cell depth was the sequencing target. TCRdb's table, derived via immunoSEQ multiplex PCR, lists solely in-frame clones and lacks some. The repertoire has fewer than 85,000 clones, around 75% of them found once; the top ten carry around 4.8%. Germline values: CDR1 SGHTA, CDR2 FQGTGA. The ends were cut back, 5 bases at V and 5 bases at J, with 17 bases in the middle. The CDR3 totals 15 residues. This chain connects TRBV7-3 to TRBJ2-3; D may be TRBD2 (6 bases). The TCR comes from a human donor with chronic lymphocytic leukemia. The sequencing used PBMCs, collected after 12 months of ibrutinib treatment. CDR3 loop: CASSRSPGVGDTQYF. As DNA, the CDR3 is TGTGCCAGCAGCCGGTCGCCGGGGGTAGGAGATACGCAGTATTTT.